The source of this T cell receptor beta chain is a study of blood T cell repertoires in COVID-19. Participants came from fewer than 25 US areas, aged about 18 to 89 years. The V and J ends lost 0 bases and 10 bases, in that order; junction bases with no gene match: 5. The CDR3 runs 13 residues. Germline assignment: CDR1 KGHSH and CDR2 LQKENI. Authors' methods: Cell counts per sample came from amplifying reference gene primers. Sequenced by immunoSEQ multiplex PCR; TCRdb stores in-frame clones only, minus some. V and J calls and clone size are those listed in that table; D and trimming were worked out from the DNA. Here the sample spans 200,000 to 250,000 clones, approximately 82% being singletons.

The clonotype comes from a man aged 35 to 55 who had recovered from COVID-19. The rearrangement links TRBV18 to TRBJ2-7; 8 nucleotides agree with TRBD2. Sequencing used PBMCs or T cells enriched from blood (not recorded which). The CDR3 nucleotides read TGTGCCAGCTCACCACCGACCGGGGGGGAACAGTACTTC. It yields the protein CASSPPTGGEQYF.